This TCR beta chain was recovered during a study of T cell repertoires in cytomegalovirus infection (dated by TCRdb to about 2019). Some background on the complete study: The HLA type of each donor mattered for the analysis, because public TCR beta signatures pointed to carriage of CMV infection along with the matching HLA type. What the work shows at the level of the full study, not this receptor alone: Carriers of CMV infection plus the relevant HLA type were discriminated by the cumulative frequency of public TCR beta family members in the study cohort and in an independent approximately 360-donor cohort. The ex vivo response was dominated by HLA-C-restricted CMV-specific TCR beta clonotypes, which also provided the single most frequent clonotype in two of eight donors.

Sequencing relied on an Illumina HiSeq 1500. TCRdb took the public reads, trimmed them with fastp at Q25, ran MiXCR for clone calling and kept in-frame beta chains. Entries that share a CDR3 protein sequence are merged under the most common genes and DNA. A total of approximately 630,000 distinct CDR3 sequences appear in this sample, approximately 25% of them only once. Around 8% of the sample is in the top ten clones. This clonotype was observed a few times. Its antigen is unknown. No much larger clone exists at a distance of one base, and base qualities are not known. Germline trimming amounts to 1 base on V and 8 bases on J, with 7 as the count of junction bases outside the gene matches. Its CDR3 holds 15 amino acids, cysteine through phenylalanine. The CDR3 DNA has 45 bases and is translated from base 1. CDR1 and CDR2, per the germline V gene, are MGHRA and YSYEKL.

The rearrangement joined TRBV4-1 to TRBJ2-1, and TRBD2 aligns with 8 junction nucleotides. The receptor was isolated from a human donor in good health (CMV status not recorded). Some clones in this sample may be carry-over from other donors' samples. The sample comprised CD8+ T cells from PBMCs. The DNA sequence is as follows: TGCGCCAGCAGCCAAGGGGGCGGGGGGATCGATGAGCAGTTCTTC. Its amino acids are CASSQGGGGIDEQFF.